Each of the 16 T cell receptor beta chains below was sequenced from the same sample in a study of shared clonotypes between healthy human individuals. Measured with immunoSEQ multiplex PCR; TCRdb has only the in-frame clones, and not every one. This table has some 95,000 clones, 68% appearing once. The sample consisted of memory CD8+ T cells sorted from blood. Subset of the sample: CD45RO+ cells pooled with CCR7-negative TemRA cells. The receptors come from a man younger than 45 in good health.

The CDR3 DNA reads as TGTGCCAGCAGTTTAGGCGGGACAGGGGTAGAGACCCAGTACTTC. Encoded protein: CASSLGGTGVETQYF. This chain uses TRBV28 with TRBJ2-5; 10 bases line up with TRBD1. Trimming at V came to 2 bases and at J to 4 bases, leaving 4 bases not matched to a gene. CDR1 is MDHEN, CDR2 SYDVKM, per germline. The CDR3 is 15 residues long.

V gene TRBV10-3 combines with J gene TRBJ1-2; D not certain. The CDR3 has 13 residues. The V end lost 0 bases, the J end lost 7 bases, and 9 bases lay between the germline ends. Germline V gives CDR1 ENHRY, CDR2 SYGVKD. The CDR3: CAISESSGFGYTF. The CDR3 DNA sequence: TGTGCCATCAGTGAGTCGTCAGGCTTTGGCTACACCTTC.

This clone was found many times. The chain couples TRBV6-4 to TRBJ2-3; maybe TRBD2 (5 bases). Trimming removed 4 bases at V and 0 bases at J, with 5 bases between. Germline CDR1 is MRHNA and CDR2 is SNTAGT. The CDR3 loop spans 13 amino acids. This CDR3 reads CASSAGSTDTQYF. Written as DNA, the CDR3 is TGTGCCAGCAGTGCGGGAAGCACAGATACGCAGTATTTT.

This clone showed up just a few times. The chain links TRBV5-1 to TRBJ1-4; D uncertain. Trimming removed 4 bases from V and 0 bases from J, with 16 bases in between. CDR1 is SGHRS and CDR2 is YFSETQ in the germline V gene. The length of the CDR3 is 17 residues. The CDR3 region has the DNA TGCGCCAGCAGCCCACTGGGGAGGGCAGCAACTAATGAAAAACTGTTTTTT. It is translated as CASSPLGRAATNEKLFF.

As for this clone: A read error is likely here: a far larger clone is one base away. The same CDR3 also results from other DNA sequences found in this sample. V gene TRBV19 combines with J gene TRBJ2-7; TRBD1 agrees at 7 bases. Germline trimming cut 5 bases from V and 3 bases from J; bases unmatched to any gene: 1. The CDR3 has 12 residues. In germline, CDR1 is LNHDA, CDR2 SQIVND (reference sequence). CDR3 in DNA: TGTGCCAGTAGTGGGACAGACTACGAGCAGTACTTC. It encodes CASSGTDYEQYF.

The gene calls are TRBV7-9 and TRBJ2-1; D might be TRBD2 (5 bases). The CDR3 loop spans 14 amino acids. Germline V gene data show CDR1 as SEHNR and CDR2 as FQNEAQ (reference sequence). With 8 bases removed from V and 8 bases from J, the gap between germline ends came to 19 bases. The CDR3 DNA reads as TGTGCCAGCGGCCGCGTCGTGGAGGCGGATGAGCAGTTCTTC. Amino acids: CASGRVVEADEQFF.

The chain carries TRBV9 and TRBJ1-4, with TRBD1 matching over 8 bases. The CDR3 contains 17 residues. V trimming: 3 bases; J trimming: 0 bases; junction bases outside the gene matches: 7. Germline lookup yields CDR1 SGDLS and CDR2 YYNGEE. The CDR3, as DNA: TGTGCCAGCAGCGCGACAGGGGTTTTAGCAACTAATGAAAAACTGTTTTTT. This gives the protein CASSATGVLATNEKLFF.

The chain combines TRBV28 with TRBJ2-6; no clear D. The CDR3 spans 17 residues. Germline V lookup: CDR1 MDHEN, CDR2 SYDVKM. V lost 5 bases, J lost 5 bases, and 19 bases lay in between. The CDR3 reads CASSVVLTQSRANVLTF. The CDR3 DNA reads TGTGCCAGCAGTGTCGTTTTGACACAAAGTCGGGCCAACGTCCTGACTTTC.

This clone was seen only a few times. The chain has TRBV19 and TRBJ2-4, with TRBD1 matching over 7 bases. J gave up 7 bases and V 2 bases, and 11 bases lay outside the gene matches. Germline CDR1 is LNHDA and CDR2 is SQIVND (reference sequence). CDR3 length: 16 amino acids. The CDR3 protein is CASSINVQGVRNIQYF. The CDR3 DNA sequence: TGTGCCAGTAGTATAAACGTCCAGGGGGTAAGGAACATTCAGTACTTC.

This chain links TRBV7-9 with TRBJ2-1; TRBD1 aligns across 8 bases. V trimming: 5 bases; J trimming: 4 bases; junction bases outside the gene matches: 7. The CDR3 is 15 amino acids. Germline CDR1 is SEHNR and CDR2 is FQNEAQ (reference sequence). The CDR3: CASSLPGQAYNEQFF. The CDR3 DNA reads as TGTGCCAGCAGCCTACCGGGACAGGCATACAATGAGCAGTTCTTC.

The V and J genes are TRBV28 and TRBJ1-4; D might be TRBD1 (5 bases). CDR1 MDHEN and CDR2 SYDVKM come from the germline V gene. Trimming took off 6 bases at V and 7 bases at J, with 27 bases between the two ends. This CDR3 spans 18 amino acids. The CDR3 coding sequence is TGTGCCAGCAGCCCATTATCACTTCAAGGGGTGTTGGGTGAAAAACTGTTTTTT. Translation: CASSPLSLQGVLGEKLFF.

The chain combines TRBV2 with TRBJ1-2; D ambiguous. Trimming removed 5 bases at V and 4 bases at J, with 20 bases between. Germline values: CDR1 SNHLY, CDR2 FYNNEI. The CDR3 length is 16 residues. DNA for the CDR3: TGTGCCAGCAGTTTAAACGAAGCCAGGTTTGGCTATGGCTACACCTTC. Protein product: CASSLNEARFGYGYTF.

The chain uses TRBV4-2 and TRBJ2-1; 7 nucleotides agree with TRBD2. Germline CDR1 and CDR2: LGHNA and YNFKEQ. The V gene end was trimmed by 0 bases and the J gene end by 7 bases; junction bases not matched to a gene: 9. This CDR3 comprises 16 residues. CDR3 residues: CASSQDTAGVENEQFF. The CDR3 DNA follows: TGTGCCAGCAGCCAAGATACGGCGGGAGTGGAAAATGAGCAGTTCTTC.

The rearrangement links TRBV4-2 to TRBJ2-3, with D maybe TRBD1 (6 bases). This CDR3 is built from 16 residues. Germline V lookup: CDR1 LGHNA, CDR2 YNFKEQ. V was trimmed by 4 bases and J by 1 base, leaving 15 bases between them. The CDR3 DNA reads TGTGCCAGCAGCCGAGGTACAGGGTTAGGCACAGATACGCAGTATTTT. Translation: CASSRGTGLGTDTQYF.

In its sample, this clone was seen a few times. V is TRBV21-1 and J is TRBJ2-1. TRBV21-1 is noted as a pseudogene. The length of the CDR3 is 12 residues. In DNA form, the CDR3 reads TGTGCCAGCATCAGAGGGGGGTATGAGCAGTTCTTC. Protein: CASIRGGYEQFF.

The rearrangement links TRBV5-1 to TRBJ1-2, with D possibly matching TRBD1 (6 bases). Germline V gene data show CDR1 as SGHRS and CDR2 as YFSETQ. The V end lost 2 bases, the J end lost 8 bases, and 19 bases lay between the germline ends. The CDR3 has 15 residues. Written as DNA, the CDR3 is TGCGCCAGCAGCTTCGGTTCAACCCAGGGGCTCGGCTACACCTTC. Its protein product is CASSFGSTQGLGYTF.